This TCR beta chain is drawn from a study of Tregs in tolerant kidney transplant recipients. Data came from immunoSEQ multiplex PCR; TCRdb stores just in-frame clones and leaves some out. The table records 60,000 to 95,000 clones, nearly 98% of them present only once. Germline V CDR1 and CDR2: LGHNA, YSLEER. This CDR3 is 13 amino acids long. V shed 4 bases and J 8 bases; nucleotides not matched to a gene: 2. The clonotype comes from a human donor who received a combined kidney and bone marrow transplant. The sequencing used CD4+ T cells from blood, collected before the transplant. This chain connects TRBV4-3 to TRBJ2-1; 10 bases map to TRBD1. CDR3 sequence: CASSPTGGDEQFF. The CDR3 DNA reads TGCGCCAGCAGCCCGACAGGGGGCGATGAGCAGTTCTTC.